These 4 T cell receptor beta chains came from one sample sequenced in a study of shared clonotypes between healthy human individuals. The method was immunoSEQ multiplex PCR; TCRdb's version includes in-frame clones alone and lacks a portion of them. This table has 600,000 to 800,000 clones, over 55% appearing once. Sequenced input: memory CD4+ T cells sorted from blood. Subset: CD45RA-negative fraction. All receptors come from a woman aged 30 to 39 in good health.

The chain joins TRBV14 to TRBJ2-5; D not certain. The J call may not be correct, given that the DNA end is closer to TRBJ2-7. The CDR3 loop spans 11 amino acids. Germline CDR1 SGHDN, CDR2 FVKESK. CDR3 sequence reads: CASSQTYEQYF. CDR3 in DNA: TGTGCCAGCAGCCAAACCTACGAGCAGTACTTC.

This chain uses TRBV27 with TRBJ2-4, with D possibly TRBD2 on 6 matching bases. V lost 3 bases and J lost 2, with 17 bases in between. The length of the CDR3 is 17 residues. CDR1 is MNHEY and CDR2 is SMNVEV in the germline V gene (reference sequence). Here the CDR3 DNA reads TGTGCCAGCAGTTTCGGTGGGGGAGGAGTAACCAAAAACATTCAGTACTTC. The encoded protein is CASSFGGGGVTKNIQYF.

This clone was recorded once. CDR3 sequence (DNA): TGCGCCAGCAGCTTGGATAGGGGACACGAGCAGTACTTC. Protein: CASSLDRGHEQYF. The chain employs TRBV5-1 and TRBJ2-7, with D possibly being TRBD1 or TRBD2 (5 bases each). From germline, CDR1 is SGHRS and CDR2 YFSETQ. The CDR3 covers 13 residues. Trimming removed 0 bases at V and 5 bases at J, with 9 bases between.

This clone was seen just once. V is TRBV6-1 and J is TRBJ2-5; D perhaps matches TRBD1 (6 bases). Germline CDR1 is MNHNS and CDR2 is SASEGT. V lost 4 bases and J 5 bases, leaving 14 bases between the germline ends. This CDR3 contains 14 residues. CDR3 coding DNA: TGTGCCAGCAGTGTAACAGGGTTGGGGGAGACCCAGTACTTC. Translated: CASSVTGLGETQYF.